This is a list of T cell receptor beta chains from one sample in a study of T cell repertoires in cytomegalovirus infection. TCRdb redid the calling of the reads with MiXCR, one entry per CDR3 protein. This sample has some 680,000 distinct CDR3 sequences, with 35% to 45% found just once. Sequenced input: PBMCs. The receptor source for this set is a human donor in good health (CMV status not recorded). Some clones in this sample may be carry-over from other donors' samples. CDR3s include the opening cysteine and the closing phenylalanine or tryptophan. D genes are given only for firm matches. Size is stated for part of the rows, as once, few or many counts, or as a class when the clone is expanded.

J gene,clone size,V gene,D gene,CDR3 DNA,CDR3 protein
TRBJ2-7,.,TRBV19,TRBD2,TGTGCCAGTGCGGGAGCCTACTACGAGCAGTACTTC,CASAGAYYEQYF
TRBJ2-7,many,TRBV7-2,TRBD1,TGTGCCAGCAGGCAGCCAGGGGGCTCCTACGAGCAGTACTTC,CASRQPGGSYEQYF
TRBJ1-2,.,TRBV12-3/TRBV12-4,.,TGTGCCAGCAGTTTTCGGGGCTGGGGCTACACCTTC,CASSFRGWGYTF
TRBJ1-5,.,TRBV7-1,.,TGTGCCAGCAGCCCCGTGACCCTCAATCAGCCCCAGCATTTT,CASSPVTLNQPQHF
TRBJ1-1,few,TRBV7-6,.,TGTGCCAGCAGCCACCCTCAGGGGACCAACACTGAAGCTTTCTTT,CASSHPQGTNTEAFF
TRBJ2-6,few,TRBV29-1,.,TGCAGCGTCCCAGCCGAGGTACGGAGCGACAAATTCTCTGGGGCCAACGTCCTGACTTTC,CSVPAEVRSDKFSGANVLTF
TRBJ2-3,.,TRBV19,TRBD2,TGTGTCAGTAGTACCCGGACTAGCGGGAGGACAGATACGCAGTATTTT,CVSSTRTSGRTDTQYF
TRBJ2-1,.,TRBV7-9,.,TGTGCCAGCAGCTCCGACCCGGAAAATGAGCAGTTCTTC,CASSSDPENEQFF
TRBJ2-1,few,TRBV27,TRBD2,TGTGCCAGCAGCGGGGCTAGCGGGGGTAGCTCCTACAATGAGCAGTTCTTC,CASSGASGGSSYNEQFF
TRBJ2-1,.,TRBV24-1,.,TGTGCCACCAGCCGGCGGGGAGGCAATGAGCAGTTCTTC,CATSRRGGNEQFF
TRBJ2-5,.,TRBV6-1,TRBD1,TGTGCCAGCAGCTTGGACAGGGGAAAGACCCAGTACTTC,CASSLDRGKTQYF
TRBJ1-5,few,TRBV29-1,.,TGCAGCGTTGTTGTAGAACGGGGCAATCAGCCCCAGCATTTT,CSVVVERGNQPQHF
TRBJ1-5,few,TRBV12-3/TRBV12-4,.,TGTGCCAGCAGTTCCCGAATGGCCGACAGAGCGCAGCCCCAGCATTTT,CASSSRMADRAQPQHF
TRBJ1-6,.,TRBV7-8,.,TGTGCCAGCAGCTTAGGTCTAGGACCTACGAAACCCCTCCACTTT,CASSLGLGPTKPLHF
TRBJ2-7,.,TRBV28,.,TGTGCCAGCAGTTTTAGTGCCCAGGGGTTCTACGAGCAGTACTTC,CASSFSAQGFYEQYF
TRBJ2-5,.,TRBV20-1,TRBD1,TGCAGTGCCTTTTCTTGGACAGGAGGCCAAGAGACCCAGTACTTC,CSAFSWTGGQETQYF
TRBJ1-5,few,TRBV7-6,.,TGTGCCAGCAGCTTAGCGACCAGTGGGGACAATCAGCCCCAGCATTTT,CASSLATSGDNQPQHF
TRBJ2-2,once,TRBV7-6,.,TGTGCCAGCCTCACAGCCGGGGAGCTGTTTTTT,CASLTAGELFF
TRBJ1-4,few,TRBV7-2,TRBD1,TGTGCCAGCAGCTTAAGACAGGGGGGTGAAAATCTGTTTTTT,CASSLRQGGENLFF
TRBJ2-1,.,TRBV5-6,.,TGTGCCAGCAGCTCGTTGGGGAAGCAGTTCTTC,CASSSLGKQFF
TRBJ2-7,many,TRBV7-2,.,TGTGCCAGCAACCACCGGGAACAAATCAGGGACGAGCAGTACTTC,CASNHREQIRDEQYF
TRBJ2-7,.,TRBV28,.,TGTGCCAGCAGTTTATTTCAGGATAACGAGCAGTACTTC,CASSLFQDNEQYF
TRBJ1-6,once,TRBV5-1,TRBD1,TGCGCCAGCAGCTTGGAGCGGACAGGTAGTTCACCCCTCCAATTT,CASSLERTGSSPLQF
TRBJ1-5,.,TRBV7-6,.,TGTGCCAGCAGTACCAGACTGATTGGGGGGCTTACCCTCCACAATCAGCCCCAGCATTTT,CASSTRLIGGLTLHNQPQHF
TRBJ2-5,.,TRBV19,TRBD2,TGTGCCAGCAAGCTATCGGGGGGAGAGACCCAGTACTTC,CASKLSGGETQYF
TRBJ2-5,.,TRBV12-3/TRBV12-4,.,TGTGGCAGCAGTTCGATCTTCTCAGAGACCCAGTACTTC,CGSSSIFSETQYF
TRBJ2-1,few,TRBV6-6,TRBD2,TGTGCCAGCAGCCTCCGGGCTAGCGGGGGGAAATATGAGCAGTTCTTC,CASSLRASGGKYEQFF
TRBJ1-5,.,TRBV30,TRBD1,TGTGCCTGGGCGACAGGGGGCCTCCCCGCAAAACAGCCCCAGCATTTT,CAWATGGLPAKQPQHF
TRBJ1-5,.,TRBV19,TRBD1,TGTGCCAGTAGTTCGCCGGGACAGGGAAGGCAGGGCAATCAGCCCCAGCATTTT,CASSSPGQGRQGNQPQHF
TRBJ1-5,.,TRBV4-1,TRBD1,TGCGCCAGCAGCCGCGGGACAGGCTATCAGCCCCAGCATTTT,CASSRGTGYQPQHF
TRBJ2-5,.,TRBV15,.,TGTGCCACCAGCAGAATGGTATCAGGGGGGTCGTACCAAGAGACCCAGTACTTC,CATSRMVSGGSYQETQYF